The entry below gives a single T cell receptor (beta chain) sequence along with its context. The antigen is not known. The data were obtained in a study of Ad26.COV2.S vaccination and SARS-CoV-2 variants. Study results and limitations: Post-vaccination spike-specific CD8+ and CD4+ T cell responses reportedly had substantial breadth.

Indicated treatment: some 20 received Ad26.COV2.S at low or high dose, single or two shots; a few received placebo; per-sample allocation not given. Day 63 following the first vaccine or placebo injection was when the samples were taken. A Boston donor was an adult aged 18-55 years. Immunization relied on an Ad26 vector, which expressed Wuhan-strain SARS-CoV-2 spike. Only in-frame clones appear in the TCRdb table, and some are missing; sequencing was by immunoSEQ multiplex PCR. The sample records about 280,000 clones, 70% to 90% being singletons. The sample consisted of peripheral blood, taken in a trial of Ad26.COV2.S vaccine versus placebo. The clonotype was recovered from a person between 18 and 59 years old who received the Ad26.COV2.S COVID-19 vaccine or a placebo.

As DNA, the CDR3 is TGTGCCAGCAGCCAGGGACAGGAGAGCTCCTACAATGAGCAGTTCTTC. Protein sequence: CASSQGQESSYNEQFF. The chain uses TRBV3-1 (or the pseudogene TRBV3-2) and TRBJ2-1; 8 bases align to TRBD1. The ends lost 3 bases at V and 0 bases at J; junction bases unmatched: 4. The V gene's germline CDR1 is LGHDT and CDR2 YNNKEL (reference sequence). This CDR3 has 16 amino acids.